The 3 T cell receptor beta chains listed next were all sequenced from one sample in a study of blood T cells in healthy people across ages. It was with a sample-barcoded 5' primer and a J-beta primer mix that a second PCR of roughly 7 to 12 cycles was run. TCRdb re-called the 5' RACE reads with MiXCR, one entry per CDR3 protein. The sample records 1 million or so distinct CDR3 sequences, under 30% being singletons. The data were also submitted as part of a second study, on T cells of mothers and their children.

Input material: blood. The receptors shown here come from a girl aged 2 to 9 in good health.

In the case of this clonotype: Since a much larger clone is just one base distant, this may be a read error. The V gene is TRBV4-3, the J gene TRBJ2-3; D may be TRBD2 (5 bases). Looked up from germline, CDR1 is LGHNA and CDR2 is YSLEER. This CDR3 contains 16 residues. For the CDR3, the DNA is TGCGCCAGCAGCCAAGATACGGGGTCGAGCACAGATGCGCAGTATTTT. It codes for CASSQDTGSSTDAQYF.

The V and J genes are TRBV29-1 and TRBJ2-1; D possibly matches TRBD1 or TRBD2 (5 bases each). CDR1 and CDR2 from the germline V gene are SQVTM and ANQGSEA. The CDR3 length is 14 residues. V lost 7 bases to trimming and J lost 5 bases, with 18 bases between them. This CDR3 is CSASLEGSDNEQFF. The CDR3 nucleotides are TGCAGCGCTAGTCTCGAGGGGTCCGACAATGAGCAGTTCTTC.

This clonotype was found a few times. DNA for the CDR3: TGTGCCAGTAGTGCGGAGGGGGCAACTAATGAAAAACTGTTTTTT. Its protein is CASSAEGATNEKLFF. The V call is TRBV19, the J call TRBJ1-4, with D maybe TRBD1 (6 bases). Trimming cost V 5 bases and J 0 bases, with 10 bases left between them. The CDR3 has 15 amino acids. Looked up from germline, CDR1 is LNHDA and CDR2 is SQIVND (reference sequence).